This TCR beta chain was documented in a study of blood T cell repertoires in COVID-19. In the original analysis: The authors estimated nucleated cell counts from reference gene primer amplification. Repertoires were generated with immunoSEQ multiplex PCR, while TCRdb's copy carries only in-frame clones and drops some. For V, J and clone size, that table is used; D and trimming come from the DNA. The table includes 300,000 or so clones, roughly 84% detected once. V was shortened by 2 bases and J by 3 bases, with 10 bases between the two germline ends. Germline V gives CDR1 SNHLY, CDR2 FYNNEI. The length of the CDR3 is 15 residues. The recovered donors of Cohort 3 showed two negative PCRs, clearance, or symptom resolution.

The specimen was PBMCs or T cells enriched from blood (not recorded which). The origin of this receptor is a woman aged 25 to 39 who had recovered from COVID-19. The rearrangement uses TRBV2 and TRBJ2-2, with D perhaps matching TRBD1 (7 bases). DNA for the CDR3: TGTGCCAGCAGTGAATCCAGGGGGGACACCGGGGAGCTGTTTTTT. Translated: CASSESRGDTGELFF.